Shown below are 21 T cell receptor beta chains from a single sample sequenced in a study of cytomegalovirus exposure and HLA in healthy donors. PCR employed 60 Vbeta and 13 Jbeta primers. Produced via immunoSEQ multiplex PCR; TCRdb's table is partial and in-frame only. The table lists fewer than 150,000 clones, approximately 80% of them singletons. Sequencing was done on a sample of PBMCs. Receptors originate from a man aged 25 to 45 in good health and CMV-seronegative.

The CDR3 is CAWDRGVSGNTIYF. CDR3 DNA sequence: TGTGCCTGGGACAGGGGGGTATCTGGAAACACCATATATTTT. This chain links TRBV30 with TRBJ1-3; the match to TRBD1 covers 9 bases. In germline, CDR1 is GTSNPN, CDR2 SVGIG (reference sequence). V lost 5 bases, J lost 1 base, and 3 bases stayed unmatched. The CDR3 length is 14 residues.

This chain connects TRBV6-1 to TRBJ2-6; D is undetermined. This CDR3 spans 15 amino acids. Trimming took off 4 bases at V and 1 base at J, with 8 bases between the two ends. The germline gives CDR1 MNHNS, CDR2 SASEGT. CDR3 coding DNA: TGTGCCAGCAGTGCCACAAGATCTGGGGCCAACGTCCTGACTTTC. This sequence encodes CASSATRSGANVLTF.

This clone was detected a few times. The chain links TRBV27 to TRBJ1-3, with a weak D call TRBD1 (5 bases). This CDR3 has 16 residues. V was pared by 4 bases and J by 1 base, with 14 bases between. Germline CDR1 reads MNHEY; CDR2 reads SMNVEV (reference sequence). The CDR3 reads CASSSHGARSGNTIYF. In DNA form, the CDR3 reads TGTGCCAGCAGTTCCCATGGGGCACGGTCTGGAAACACCATATATTTT.

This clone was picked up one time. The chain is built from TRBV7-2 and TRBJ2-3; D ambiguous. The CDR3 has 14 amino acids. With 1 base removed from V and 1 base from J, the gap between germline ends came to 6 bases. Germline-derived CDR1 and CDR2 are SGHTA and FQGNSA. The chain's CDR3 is CASSLVQGTDTQYF. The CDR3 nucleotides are TGTGCCAGCAGCTTAGTTCAGGGCACAGATACGCAGTATTTT.

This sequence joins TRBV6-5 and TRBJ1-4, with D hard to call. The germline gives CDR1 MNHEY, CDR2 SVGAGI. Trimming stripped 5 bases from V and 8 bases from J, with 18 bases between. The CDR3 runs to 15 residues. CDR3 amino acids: CASSPIHASGEKLFF. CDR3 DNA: TGTGCCAGCAGTCCGATACACGCCTCGGGGGAAAAACTGTTTTTT.

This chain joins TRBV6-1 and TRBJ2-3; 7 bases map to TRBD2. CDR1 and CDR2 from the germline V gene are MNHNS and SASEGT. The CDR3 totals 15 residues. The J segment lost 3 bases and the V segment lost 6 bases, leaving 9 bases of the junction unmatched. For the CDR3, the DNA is TGTGCCAGCAGACCGGGGGGTGCGGGGACAGATACGCAGTATTTT. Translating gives CASRPGGAGTDTQYF.

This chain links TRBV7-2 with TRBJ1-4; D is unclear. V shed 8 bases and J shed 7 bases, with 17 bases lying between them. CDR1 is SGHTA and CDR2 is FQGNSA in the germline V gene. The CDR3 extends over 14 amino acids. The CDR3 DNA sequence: TGTGCCAGCCTTCCGGACTCCCGGTGTGAAAAACTGTTTTTT. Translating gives CASLPDSRCEKLFF.

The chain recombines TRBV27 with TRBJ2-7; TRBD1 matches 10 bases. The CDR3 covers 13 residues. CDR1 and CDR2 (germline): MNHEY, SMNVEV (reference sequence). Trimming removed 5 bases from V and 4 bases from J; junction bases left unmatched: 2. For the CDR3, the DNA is TGTGCCAGCAGTCCGGGACAGGGGTACGAGCAGTACTTC. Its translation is CASSPGQGYEQYF.

This CDR3 reads CASSRLTGGFTEAFF. The CDR3, as DNA: TGTGCCAGCAGCCGACTAACAGGGGGTTTTACTGAAGCTTTCTTT. J is TRBJ1-1 and V is TRBV14; TRBD1 aligns across 8 bases. The CDR3 totals 15 residues. V shed 4 bases, J shed 5 bases, and the junction held 9 bases outside the gene matches. Looked up from germline, CDR1 is SGHDN and CDR2 is FVKESK.

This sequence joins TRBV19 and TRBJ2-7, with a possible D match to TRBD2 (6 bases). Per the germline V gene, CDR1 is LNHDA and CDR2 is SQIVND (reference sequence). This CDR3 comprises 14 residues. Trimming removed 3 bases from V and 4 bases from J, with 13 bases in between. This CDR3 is CASSIGGSGYEQYF. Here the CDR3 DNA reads TGTGCCAGTAGTATTGGGGGGAGCGGTTACGAGCAGTACTTC.

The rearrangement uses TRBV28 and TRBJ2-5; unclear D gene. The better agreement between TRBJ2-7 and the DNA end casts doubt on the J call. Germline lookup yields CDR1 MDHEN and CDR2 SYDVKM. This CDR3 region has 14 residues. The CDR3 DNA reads TGTGCCAGCAGTTTATGGATGCTCGCCTACGAGCAGTACTTC. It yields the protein CASSLWMLAYEQYF.

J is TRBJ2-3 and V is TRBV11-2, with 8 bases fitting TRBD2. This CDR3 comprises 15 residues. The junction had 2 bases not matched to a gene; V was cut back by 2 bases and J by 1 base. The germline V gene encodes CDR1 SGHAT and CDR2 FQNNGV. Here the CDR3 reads CASSLTSGRTDTQYF. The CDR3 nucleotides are TGTGCCAGCAGCTTAACTAGCGGACGCACAGATACGCAGTATTTT.

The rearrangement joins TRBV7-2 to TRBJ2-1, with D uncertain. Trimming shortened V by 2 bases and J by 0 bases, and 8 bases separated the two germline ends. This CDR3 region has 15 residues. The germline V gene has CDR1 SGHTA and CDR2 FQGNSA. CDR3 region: CASSLSVSSYNEQFF. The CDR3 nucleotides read TGTGCCAGCAGCTTATCCGTTAGCTCCTACAATGAGCAGTTCTTC.

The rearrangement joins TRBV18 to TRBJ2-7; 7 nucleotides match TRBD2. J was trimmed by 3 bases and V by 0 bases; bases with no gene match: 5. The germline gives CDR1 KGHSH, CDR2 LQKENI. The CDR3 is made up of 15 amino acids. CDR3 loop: CASSPPGAGNYEQYF. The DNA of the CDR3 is TGTGCCAGCTCACCACCGGGAGCGGGGAACTACGAGCAGTACTTC.

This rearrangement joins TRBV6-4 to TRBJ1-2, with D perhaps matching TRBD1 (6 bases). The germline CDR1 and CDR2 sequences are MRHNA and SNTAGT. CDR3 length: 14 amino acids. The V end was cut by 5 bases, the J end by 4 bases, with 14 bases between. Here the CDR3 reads CASSPGAGGYGYTF. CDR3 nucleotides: TGTGCCAGCAGTCCAGGGGCCGGTGGCTATGGCTACACCTTC.

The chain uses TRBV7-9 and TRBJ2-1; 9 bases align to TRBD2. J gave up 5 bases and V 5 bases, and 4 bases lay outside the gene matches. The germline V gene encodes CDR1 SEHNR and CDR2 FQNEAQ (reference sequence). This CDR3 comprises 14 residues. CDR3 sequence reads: CASSNSGGNNEQFF. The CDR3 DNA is TGTGCCAGCAGCAATAGCGGGGGAAACAATGAGCAGTTCTTC.

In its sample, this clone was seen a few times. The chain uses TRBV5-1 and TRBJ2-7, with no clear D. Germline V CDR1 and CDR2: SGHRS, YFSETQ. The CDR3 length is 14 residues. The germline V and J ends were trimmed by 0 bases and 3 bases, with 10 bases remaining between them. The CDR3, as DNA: TGCGCCAGCAGCTTGGTAGCTAACGACTACGAGCAGTACTTC. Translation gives CASSLVANDYEQYF.

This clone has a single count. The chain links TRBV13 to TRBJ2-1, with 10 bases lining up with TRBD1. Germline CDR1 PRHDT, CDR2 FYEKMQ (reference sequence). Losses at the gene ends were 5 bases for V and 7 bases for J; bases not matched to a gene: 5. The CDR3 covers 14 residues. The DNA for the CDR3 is TGTGCCAGCAGCATAAGGGGACAGGGGAATGAGCAGTTCTTC. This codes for CASSIRGQGNEQFF.

CDR3 DNA sequence: TGTGCCAGCAGTTTATTAGGGGTTCATCAGCCCCAGCATTTT. This encodes CASSLLGVHQPQHF. The rearrangement joins TRBV28 to TRBJ1-5; D possibly corresponds to TRBD1 (5 bases). V was cut by 1 base and J by 5 bases, with 9 bases left in between. The CDR3 totals 14 residues. CDR1 is MDHEN, CDR2 SYDVKM, per germline.

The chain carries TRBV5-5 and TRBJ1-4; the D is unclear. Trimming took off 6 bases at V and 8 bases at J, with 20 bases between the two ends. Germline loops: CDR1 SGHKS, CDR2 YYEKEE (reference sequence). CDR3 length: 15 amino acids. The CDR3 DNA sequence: TGTGCCAGCACCCCGTTGGCGGCGGCTGGGGAAAAACTGTTTTTT. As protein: CASTPLAAAGEKLFF.

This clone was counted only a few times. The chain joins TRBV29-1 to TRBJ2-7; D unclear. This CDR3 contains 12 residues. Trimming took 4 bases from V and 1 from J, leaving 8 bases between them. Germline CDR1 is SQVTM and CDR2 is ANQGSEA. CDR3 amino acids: CSVVTGSYEQYF. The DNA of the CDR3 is TGCAGCGTTGTCACGGGTTCCTACGAGCAGTACTTC.